This passage covers 18 T cell receptor beta chains from one sample sequenced in a study of circulating and synovial CD4+ cells in juvenile arthritis. Profiling relied on immunoSEQ multiplex PCR, and the TCRdb table lists in-frame clones only, not all of them. The sample holds approximately 36,000 clones; approximately 96% are singletons and the top ten take 0.7%. Sequencing was carried out using CD4+ T cells from blood. The receptors were gathered from a human donor with juvenile idiopathic arthritis.

The chain has TRBV18 and TRBJ2-2; TRBD1 matches at 9 bases. J lost 4 bases, V lost 3 bases, and 6 bases had no gene match. The CDR3 is 16 amino acids. Germline values: CDR1 KGHSH, CDR2 LQKENI. The CDR3 here is CASSPLQGATTGELFF. The DNA of the CDR3 is TGTGCCAGCTCACCGCTACAGGGGGCTACCACCGGGGAGCTGTTTTTT.

The chain joins TRBV12-5 to TRBJ2-1; the match to TRBD1 covers 7 bases. J lost 4 bases, V lost 1 base, and 4 bases had no gene match. The germline V gene has CDR1 LGHNT and CDR2 FRNRAP. The CDR3 contains 15 residues. CDR3 protein: CASGLGDSNYNEQFF. The CDR3 DNA reads as TGTGCTAGTGGTTTGGGGGACAGTAATTACAATGAGCAGTTCTTC.

The chain employs TRBV29-1 and TRBJ1-2, with D possibly being TRBD1 (5 bases). Germline V gene lookup returns CDR1 SQVTM and CDR2 ANQGSEA. V shed 6 bases and J shed 2 bases, with 13 bases lying between them. The length of the CDR3 is 13 residues. The CDR3, as DNA: TGCAGCGTCCGGACACACCTAAACTATGGCTACACCTTC. Translation: CSVRTHLNYGYTF.

A note on this clone: The germline gene is not matched at one end of the junction; a read error may be the cause. CDR3 region: CASSPSGQAYNPPLHF. The CDR3 DNA follows: TGTGCCAGCTCACCATCTGGACAGGCCTATAATCCACCCCTCCACTTT. The rearrangement uses TRBV18 and TRBJ1-6, with TRBD1 matching over 7 bases. The CDR3 sequence is 16 residues long. Germline CDR1 reads KGHSH; CDR2 reads LQKENI.

The V gene is TRBV7-8, the J gene TRBJ2-5; D might be TRBD1 (6 bases). The V and J ends lost 5 bases and 1 base respectively, with 11 bases between them. The germline V gene encodes CDR1 SGHVS and CDR2 FQNEAQ. This CDR3 contains 14 residues. This chain's CDR3 is CASSPRDIQETQYF. In nucleotides, the CDR3 is TGTGCCAGCAGCCCCCGGGACATCCAAGAGACCCAGTACTTC.

The chain recombines TRBV2 with TRBJ1-2; D may be TRBD1 (5 bases). The CDR3 contains 15 residues. The germline CDR1 and CDR2 sequences are SNHLY and FYNNEI. Trimming took off 7 bases at V and 0 bases at J, with 15 bases between the two ends. The DNA of the CDR3 is TGTGCCAGCACCAGACGGGAGGGGCCTAACTATGGCTACACCTTC. Its protein is CASTRREGPNYGYTF.

V gene TRBV9 combines with J gene TRBJ2-7; possibly TRBD1 for D (6 bases). Per the germline V gene, CDR1 is SGDLS and CDR2 is YYNGEE. There are 13 residues in the CDR3. V dropped 2 bases and J dropped 3 bases, with 9 bases sitting between them. CDR3 protein: CASSVRDNYEQYF. Written as DNA, the CDR3 is TGTGCCAGCAGCGTCCGGGACAACTACGAGCAGTACTTC.

The chain joins TRBV19 to TRBJ1-1; perhaps TRBD1 as D (5 bases). The ends were cut back, 3 bases at V and 1 base at J, with 12 bases in the middle. This CDR3 is built from 15 residues. Germline CDR1 is LNHDA and CDR2 is SQIVND (reference sequence). CDR3: CASSMSTAGNTEAFF. CDR3 in DNA: TGTGCCAGTAGTATGTCGACAGCCGGGAACACTGAAGCTTTCTTT.

V is TRBV19 and J is TRBJ1-3; D is perhaps TRBD1 (6 bases). This CDR3 spans 13 amino acids. V lost 6 bases, J lost 2 bases, and 8 bases lay in between. The germline gives CDR1 LNHDA, CDR2 SQIVND (reference sequence). The DNA of the CDR3 is TGTGCCAGTAGCCCAGGGGCTGGAAACACCATATATTTT. It encodes CASSPGAGNTIYF. The whole variable domain, filled in from reference TRBV19 and TRBJ1-3, reads DGGITQSPKYLFRKEGQNVTLSCEQNLNHDAMYWYRQDPGQGLRLIYYSQIVNDFQKGDIAEGYSVSREKKESFPLTVTSAQKNPTAFYLCASSPGAGNTIYFGEGSWLTVV.

This chain links TRBV14 with TRBJ2-5; possible D gene TRBD1, 6 bases. Germline lookup yields CDR1 SGHDN and CDR2 FVKESK. Trimming took off 6 bases at V and 6 bases at J, with 11 bases between the two ends. The CDR3 runs 12 residues. For the CDR3, the DNA is TGTGCCAGCAGACAACAGGGAAAGACCCAGTACTTC. This codes for CASRQQGKTQYF.

This chain uses TRBV4-3 with TRBJ2-7; TRBD2 aligns across 11 bases. Germline loops: CDR1 LGHNA, CDR2 YSLEER. The CDR3 has 16 amino acids. V shed 1 base, J shed 3 bases, and the junction held 5 bases outside the gene matches. The CDR3 sequence is CASSQGLAGGNYEQYF. The CDR3 DNA reads as TGCGCCAGCAGCCAAGGGCTAGCGGGGGGTAACTACGAGCAGTACTTC.

V gene TRBV18 combines with J gene TRBJ1-4; D not resolved. Per the germline V gene, CDR1 is KGHSH and CDR2 is LQKENI. The V and J ends lost 3 bases and 3 bases respectively, with 11 bases between them. The CDR3 has 15 residues. CDR3 protein: CASSPQEVSNEKLFF. In DNA, the CDR3 is TGTGCCAGCTCACCCCAGGAGGTTTCTAATGAAAAACTGTTTTTT.

The chain employs TRBV7-2 and TRBJ2-1, with a weak D call TRBD2 (6 bases). Germline lookup yields CDR1 SGHTA and CDR2 FQGNSA. V was clipped by 5 bases and J by 6 bases, with 20 bases between them. This CDR3 is built from 16 residues. CDR3: CASSQGGRRVVNEQFF. The DNA for the CDR3 is TGTGCCAGCAGCCAGGGAGGAAGGAGAGTCGTCAATGAGCAGTTCTTC.

The genes are TRBV19 and TRBJ1-2; D may be TRBD1 (6 bases). The CDR3 length is 12 residues. CDR1 is LNHDA, CDR2 SQIVND, per germline (reference sequence). Trimming cost V 8 bases and J 2 bases, with 9 bases left between them. The CDR3 sequence is CASADRNYGYTF. CDR3 DNA: TGTGCCAGTGCTGACAGGAACTATGGCTACACCTTC.

Comment on this clone: Other DNA sequences in the sample encode the same CDR3. This chain connects TRBV5-4 to TRBJ1-4; possible D gene TRBD1, 5 bases. V was clipped by 5 bases and J by 7 bases, with 21 bases between them. CDR3 length: 16 amino acids. Germline V gene lookup returns CDR1 SGHNT and CDR2 YYREEE (reference sequence). DNA for the CDR3: TGTGCCAGCAGTCGAGCTCGGAGGGGCCGAGGTGAAAAACTGTTTTTT. As protein: CASSRARRGRGEKLFF.

The rearrangement joins TRBV4-1 to TRBJ2-2, with 11 bases that match TRBD1. The V and J ends lost 4 bases and 6 bases, in that order; junction bases with no gene match: 7. CDR3 length: 16 residues. The V gene's germline CDR1 is MGHRA and CDR2 YSYEKL. For the CDR3, the DNA is TGCGCCAGCAGCCTTTTAGGACAGGGGGCCTCCGGGGAGCTGTTTTTT. As protein: CASSLLGQGASGELFF.

With respect to this clone: Sequence at one end of the junction differs from germline and may be a read error. The sample holds other DNA sequences that translate to the same CDR3. The chain carries TRBV18 and TRBJ1-6; D is unresolved. Germline CDR1 KGHSH, CDR2 LQKENI. The CDR3 is 15 residues long. Here the CDR3 reads CASSLGFSRDSPLHF. The CDR3 coding sequence is TGTGCCAGCTCACTTGGTTTTTCGCGGGATTCCCCCCTCCACTTT.

The rearrangement links TRBV15 to TRBJ2-6; no definite D call. Between the trimmed V and J ends, which lost 1 base and 2 bases, there was a span of 9 bases. This CDR3 has 16 residues. CDR1 is LNHNV, CDR2 YYDKDF, per germline (reference sequence). CDR3 in DNA: TGTGCCACCAGCAGAGGGGCCGTAGCTGGGGCCAACGTCCTGACTTTC. It specifies CATSRGAVAGANVLTF.